These 14 T cell receptor beta chains originate from one sample sequenced in a study of identical twins. TCRdb independently ran MiXCR on the 5' RACE reads; one entry per CDR3 protein. Among approximately 700,000 distinct CDR3 sequences, about 20% were seen once, and the ten largest hold around 13%. The sample was also linked to a second study, of T cells expressing NK-cell markers.

Sequencing was carried out using PBMCs. The receptors derive from a woman aged 18-35 years in good health.

The CDR3 spells CASSQSGGVIYEQYF. CDR3 DNA sequence: TGTGCCAGCAGCCAAAGTGGGGGGGTAATCTACGAGCAGTACTTC. V gene TRBV12-3 or TRBV12-4 combines with J gene TRBJ2-7; 7 bases fit TRBD2. J gave up 3 bases and V 6 bases, and 11 bases lay outside the gene matches. The CDR3 sequence is 15 residues long.

In its sample, this clonotype was seen many times. The genes are TRBV6-1 and TRBJ1-3; D not resolved. Germline-derived CDR1 and CDR2 are MNHNS and SASEGT. V gave up 6 bases and J gave up 0 bases, with 9 bases separating them. The CDR3 is made up of 14 amino acids. The CDR3 bases are TGTGCCAGCAGGAGGGAGAGCTCTGGAAACACCATATATTTT. This sequence encodes CASRRESSGNTIYF.

This clonotype has just a few counts. The rearrangement joins TRBV7-9 to TRBJ2-5; 8 positions agree with TRBD1. Trimming at V came to 2 bases and at J to 4 bases, leaving 12 bases not matched to a gene. There are 17 residues in the CDR3. In germline, CDR1 is SEHNR, CDR2 FQNEAQ (reference sequence). The CDR3 protein is CASSLKGQGRGIETQYF. DNA of the CDR3: TGTGCCAGCAGCTTAAAAGGACAGGGACGGGGAATAGAGACCCAGTACTTC.

This clonotype was seen only once. The gene calls are TRBV7-2 and TRBJ1-5; TRBD1 is a possible D gene (5 bases). Germline CDR1 reads SGHTA; CDR2 reads FQGNSA. With 5 bases removed from V and 9 bases from J, the gap between germline ends came to 11 bases. The CDR3 is 12 amino acids. The CDR3 protein is CASSRAGLPQHF. For the CDR3, the DNA is TGTGCCAGCAGCCGGGCGGGGCTGCCCCAGCATTTT.

The rearrangement uses TRBV2 and TRBJ2-1; 8 nucleotides line up with TRBD1. Per the germline V gene, CDR1 is SNHLY and CDR2 is FYNNEI. V shed 10 bases, J shed 5 bases, and the junction held 10 bases outside the gene matches. This CDR3 has 14 amino acids. The CDR3 DNA follows: TGTGCCATCCAGATTAGGACAGGGAACAATGAGCAGTTCTTC. It yields the protein CAIQIRTGNNEQFF.

V is TRBV20-1 and J is TRBJ2-3, with 10 bases identical to TRBD2. After removal of 6 bases from V and 4 bases from J, the junction contained 4 bases not matched to a gene. Germline V CDR1 and CDR2: DFQATT, SNEGSKA (reference sequence). The CDR3 runs to 13 residues. DNA of the CDR3: TGCAGTGCCGGGACTAGCGCGGCAGATACGCAGTATTTT. Its translation: CSAGTSAADTQYF.

The gene calls are TRBV7-3 and TRBJ2-3; 8 bases align to TRBD2. The length of the CDR3 is 14 residues. The V gene end was trimmed by 0 bases and the J gene end by 11 bases; junction bases not matched to a gene: 7. Germline V gene lookup returns CDR1 SGHTA and CDR2 FQGTGA. The DNA of the CDR3 is TGTGCCAGCAGCTTAACAGATGGGGCGGGGGGGCAGTATTTT. Translating gives CASSLTDGAGGQYF.

The chain couples TRBV3-1 to TRBJ1-4; 7 positions agree with TRBD1. Trimming took 4 bases from V and 8 from J; bases not matched to a gene: 10. The CDR3 has 15 amino acids. Germline-derived CDR1 and CDR2 are LGHDT and YNNKEL (reference sequence). CDR3: CASSPPGQFGEKLFF. CDR3 nucleotides: TGTGCCAGCAGCCCGCCGGGACAGTTCGGGGAAAAACTGTTTTTT.

The chain couples TRBV9 to TRBJ2-1; 9 positions agree with TRBD1. The CDR3 is 17 residues long. V was clipped by 3 bases and J by 7 bases; unmatched bases: 14. CDR1 and CDR2 from the germline V gene are SGDLS and YYNGEE. The CDR3 reads CASSALLTGGYRNEQFF. DNA of the CDR3: TGTGCCAGCAGCGCCCTATTGACAGGGGGTTATAGGAATGAGCAGTTCTTC.

This clonotype was detected only a few times. The rearrangement joins TRBV7-6 to TRBJ2-1, with a tentative D call TRBD2 (6 bases). CDR1 and CDR2 (germline): SGHVS, FNYEAQ. The CDR3 has 15 amino acids. Between the trimmed V and J ends, which lost 0 bases and 6 bases, there was a span of 12 bases. The CDR3 DNA follows: TGTGCCAGCAGCTTAGCGGCGGGAAGCTCCAATGAGCAGTTCTTC. Protein product: CASSLAAGSSNEQFF.

CDR3: CASSMGGQRFGELFF. The CDR3 DNA sequence: TGTGCCAGCAGTATGGGGGGACAGCGATTCGGGGAGCTGTTTTTT. This chain joins TRBV6-4 and TRBJ2-2; weak D call: TRBD1 (7 bases). V was trimmed by 5 bases and J by 7 bases, leaving 17 bases between them. CDR3 length: 15 residues. Per germline, CDR1 MRHNA and CDR2 SNTAGT.

CDR3 sequence: CASTGQTYEQYF. The CDR3 nucleotides read TGTGCCAGCACCGGCCAAACCTACGAGCAGTACTTC. The rearrangement links TRBV6-5 to TRBJ2-7; D is ambiguous. Germline loops: CDR1 MNHEY, CDR2 SVGAGI. The CDR3 sequence is 12 residues long. The ends were cut back, 7 bases at V and 2 bases at J, with 9 bases in the middle.

This clonotype was detected ten times or more. The chain has TRBV7-9 and TRBJ2-5; D is undetermined. This CDR3 has 14 residues. Trimming pared 5 bases from V and 5 bases from J, leaving 15 bases between. Germline assignment: CDR1 SEHNR and CDR2 FQNEAQ (reference sequence). The CDR3 DNA reads TGTGCCAGCAGCCCTGGGCAGCTAATCGAGACCCAGTACTTC. This sequence encodes CASSPGQLIETQYF. The variable domain in full, with the rest retrieved from reference TRBV7-9 and TRBJ2-5, is DTGVSQNPRHKITKRGQNVTFRCDPISEHNRLYWYRQTLGQGPEFLTYFQNEAQLEKSRLLSDRFSAERPKGSFSTLEIQRTEQGDSAMYLCASSPGQLIETQYFGPGTRLLVL.

In its sample, this clonotype was seen a few times. A read error may produce the germline difference seen at one junction end. The J gene is TRBJ2-3, the V gene TRBV6-5; possible D gene TRBD2, 6 bases. Germline V lookup: CDR1 MNHEY, CDR2 SVGAGI. This CDR3 comprises 16 residues. The CDR3 is CASTYRLVSSTDTQYF. The CDR3 coding sequence is TGTGCCAGCACTTACCGACTAGTTAGTAGCACAGATACGCAGTATTTT.